This T cell receptor beta chain derives from a study of T cells in Graves' hyperthyroidism and ophthalmopathy. It was RNA transcripts that yielded the amplified TCR beta CDR3 regions. The HTBI set primed first-round TCR CDR3 RT-PCR. TCRdb used MiXCR to reprocess the multiplex PCR reads, holding one entry per CDR3 protein. The sample records about 360,000 distinct CDR3 sequences, about a fifth being singletons. In this sample, this clonotype turned up many times. The receptor was derived from a woman between 18 and 30 years old with Graves' hyperthyroidism. Sequencing was performed on blood.

CDR3 amino acids: CASSLEGSGARQETQYF. In nucleotides, the CDR3 is TGTGCCAGCAGCTTGGAAGGGTCCGGGGCCCGCCAAGAGACCCAGTACTTC. The gene calls are TRBV5-6 and TRBJ2-5; D may correspond to TRBD1 or TRBD2 (5 bases each). In germline, CDR1 is SGHDT, CDR2 YYEEEE. This CDR3 is built from 17 residues. The V end was cut by 0 bases, the J end by 1 base, with 16 bases between. Complete variable domain (other parts from reference TRBV5-6 and TRBJ2-5): DAGVTQSPTHLIKTRGQQVTLRCSPKSGHDTVSWYQQALGQGPQFIFQYYEEEERQRGNFPDRFSGHQFPNYSSELNVNALLLGDSALYLCASSLEGSGARQETQYFGPGTRLLVL.